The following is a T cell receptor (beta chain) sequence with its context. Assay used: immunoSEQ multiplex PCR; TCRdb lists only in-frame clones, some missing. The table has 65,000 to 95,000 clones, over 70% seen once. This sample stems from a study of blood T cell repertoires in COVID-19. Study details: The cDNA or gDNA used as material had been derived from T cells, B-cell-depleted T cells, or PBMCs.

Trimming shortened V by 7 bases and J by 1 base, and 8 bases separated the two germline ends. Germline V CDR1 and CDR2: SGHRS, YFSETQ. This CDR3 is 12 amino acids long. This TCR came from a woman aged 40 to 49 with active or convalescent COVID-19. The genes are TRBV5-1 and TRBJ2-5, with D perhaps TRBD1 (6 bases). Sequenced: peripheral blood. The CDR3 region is CASGQFQETQYF. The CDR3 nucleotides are TGCGCCAGCGGACAGTTCCAAGAGACCCAGTACTTC.